These T cell receptor beta chains were read from a single sample in a study of cytomegalovirus exposure and HLA in healthy donors. Clones were sequenced by immunoSEQ multiplex PCR, and TCRdb holds only the in-frame ones, with some missing. Among fewer than 200,000 clones listed, around 80% were seen once. Input material: PBMCs. Every receptor here comes from a woman in her forties or fifties in good health and CMV-seropositive. The CDR3 runs from the conserved cysteine through the conserved F or W. The D gene is left open where the match is weak. Not every row has a clone size; where given, it reads once, few, many or a size class.

NA	TRBV19	TRBD2	TRBJ2-3	TGTGCCAGTAGTATAAGCGGGGGGCCTGTTTCAGATATGCAGTATTTT	CASSISGGPVSDMQYF
once	TRBV6-1	NA	TRBJ2-1	TGTGCCAGCAGTGGACCCAGCGGCCCTCAAGTAGATGAGCAGTTCTTC	CASSGPSGPQVDEQFF
once	TRBV6-5	TRBD1	TRBJ2-7	TGTGCCAGCAGTTACGACAGGGGATCCTACGAGCAGTACTTC	CASSYDRGSYEQYF
few	TRBV11-2	NA	TRBJ2-5	TGTGCCAGCAGCTTACAAAAGACCCAGTACTTC	CASSLQKTQYF
NA	TRBV7-2	TRBD2	TRBJ2-7	TGTGCCAGCAGAACCCCCGGGGGGAGTGAGCAGTACTTC	CASRTPGGSEQYF
NA	TRBV25-1	TRBD2	TRBJ2-3	TGTGCCAGCAGACTAGCGGGAGCCACAGATACGCAGTATTTT	CASRLAGATDTQYF
few	TRBV27	TRBD1	TRBJ1-1	TGTGCCAGGCGGGGACAGCTGAACACTGAAGCTTTCTTT	CARRGQLNTEAFF
NA	TRBV10-3	TRBD2	TRBJ2-3	TGTGCCATCAGTGAGGGACTAGCGGGAGGACCTCTTGGGAACACAGATACGCAGTATTTT	CAISEGLAGGPLGNTDTQYF
NA	TRBV30	TRBD2	TRBJ2-2	TGTGCCTGGAGGGGGGGGAGTAGCACCGGGGAGCTGTTTTTT	CAWRGGSSTGELFF
NA	TRBV4-2	TRBD2	TRBJ2-1	TGTGCCAGCAGCCAAGGATCACTAGCGGGAGACGGTAATGAGCAGTTCTTC	CASSQGSLAGDGNEQFF
NA	TRBV6-5	NA	TRBJ2-7	TGTGCCAGCAACCCCGGAGCAGCTTACCTAAACGAGCAGTACTTC	CASNPGAAYLNEQYF
NA	TRBV6-5	NA	TRBJ2-7	TGTGCCAGCAGTGCTCAGGGGCTCTACGAGCAGTACTTC	CASSAQGLYEQYF
NA	TRBV9	NA	TRBJ1-2	TGTGCCAGCAGCGTCGGCAGGGCCCGAAGGGACTATGGCTACACCTTC	CASSVGRARRDYGYTF
NA	TRBV7-9	NA	TRBJ1-2	TGTGCCAGCAGCTCCTCCCCCCCCAGGGAAAGGGGTGGCTACACCTTC	CASSSSPPRERGGYTF
few	TRBV19	NA	TRBJ1-5	TGTGCCAGTAGTACGACTAAAAATCAGCCCCAGCATTTT	CASSTTKNQPQHF
NA	TRBV9	NA	TRBJ1-1	TGTGCCAGCAGCGTAGTCCAGGGTCGGGACACTGAAGCTTTCTTT	CASSVVQGRDTEAFF
once	TRBV6-6	NA	TRBJ1-1	TGTGCCAGCAGTTGGGAGGACACTGAAGCTTTCTTT	CASSWEDTEAFF
NA	TRBV7-2	NA	TRBJ1-5	TGTGCCAGCAGCTCGTCGTGGGGAGGCAATCAGCCCCAGCATTTT	CASSSSWGGNQPQHF
NA	TRBV2	NA	TRBJ2-7	TGTGCCAGCAGAGAGGCAGCATCGACCGAGCAGTACTTC	CASREAASTEQYF
once	TRBV7-2	NA	TRBJ2-4	TGTGCCAGCAGCTTAGTCCAGGGTGTGGGGGCCAAAAACATTCAGTACTTC	CASSLVQGVGAKNIQYF
few	TRBV19	NA	TRBJ2-5	TGTGCCAGTAGTACACAAGAGACCCAGTACTTC	CASSTQETQYF
few	TRBV18	TRBD1	TRBJ2-7	TGTGCCAGCTCGCCGGGACAGGCGAGCTCCTACGAGCAGTACTTC	CASSPGQASSYEQYF
NA	TRBV10-2	NA	TRBJ1-2	TGCGCCAGCAGAGAGGGCTCCTCTGCTAACTATGGCTACACCTTC	CASREGSSANYGYTF
NA	TRBV28	NA	TRBJ1-4	TGTGCCAGCAGTACGGCGGGGCAGTCTAATGAAAAACTGTTTTTT	CASSTAGQSNEKLFF
few	TRBV19	TRBD1	TRBJ2-7	TGTGCCAGTAGCATTCGGGACAGGACCTACGAGCAGTACTTC	CASSIRDRTYEQYF
NA	TRBV5-1	TRBD2	TRBJ2-3	TGCGCCAGCAGCTCTGGACTAGTTGCTGATACGCAGTATTTT	CASSSGLVADTQYF
NA	TRBV27	TRBD2	TRBJ2-7	TGTGCCACCAGGACGCCTGGGACTAGCGGGATTGGCGGGCAGTACTTC	CATRTPGTSGIGGQYF
NA	TRBV5-4	TRBD1	TRBJ1-2	TGTGCCAGCAGCTCAGACAGGGGGCTTGCTGGCTACACCTTC	CASSSDRGLAGYTF